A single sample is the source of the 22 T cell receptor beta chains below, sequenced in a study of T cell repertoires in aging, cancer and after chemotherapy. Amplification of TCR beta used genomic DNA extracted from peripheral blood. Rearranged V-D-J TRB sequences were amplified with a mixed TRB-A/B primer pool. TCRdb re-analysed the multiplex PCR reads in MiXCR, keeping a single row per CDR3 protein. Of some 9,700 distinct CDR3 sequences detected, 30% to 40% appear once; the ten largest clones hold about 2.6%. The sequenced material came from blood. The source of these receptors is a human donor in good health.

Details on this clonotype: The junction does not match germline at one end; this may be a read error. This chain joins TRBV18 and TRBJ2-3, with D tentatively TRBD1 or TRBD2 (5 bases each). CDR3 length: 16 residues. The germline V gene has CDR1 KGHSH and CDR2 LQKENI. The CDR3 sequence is CVSSIYGTGSTDTQYF. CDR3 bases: TGTGTCAGCTCCATTTATGGGACGGGGAGCACAGATACGCAGTATTTT. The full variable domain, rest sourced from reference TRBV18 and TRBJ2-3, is NAGVMQNPRHLVRRRGQEARLRCSPMKGHSHVYWYRQLPEEGLKFMVYLQKENIIDESGMPKERFSAEFPKEGPSILRIQQVVRGDSAAYFCVSSIYGTGSTDTQYFGPGTRLTVL.

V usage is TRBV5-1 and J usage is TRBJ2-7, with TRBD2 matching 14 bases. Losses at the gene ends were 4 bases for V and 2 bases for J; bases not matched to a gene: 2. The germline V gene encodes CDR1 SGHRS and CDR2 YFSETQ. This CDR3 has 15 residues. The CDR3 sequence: CASSLGLAGAYEQYF. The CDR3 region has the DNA TGCGCCAGCAGCCTGGGACTAGCGGGAGCCTACGAGCAGTACTTC.

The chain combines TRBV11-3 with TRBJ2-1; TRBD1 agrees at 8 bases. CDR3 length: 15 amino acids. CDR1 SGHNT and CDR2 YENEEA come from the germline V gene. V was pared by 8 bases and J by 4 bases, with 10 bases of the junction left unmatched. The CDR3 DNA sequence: TGTGCCAGCGGCTCCTACAGGGGGGTATACAATGAGCAGTTCTTC. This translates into CASGSYRGVYNEQFF.

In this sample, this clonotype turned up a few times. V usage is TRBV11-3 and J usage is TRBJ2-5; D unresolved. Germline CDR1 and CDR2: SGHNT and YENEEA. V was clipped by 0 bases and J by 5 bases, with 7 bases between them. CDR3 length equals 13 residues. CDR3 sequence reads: CASSLEVMETQYF. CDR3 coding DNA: TGTGCCAGCAGCTTAGAAGTAATGGAGACCCAGTACTTC.

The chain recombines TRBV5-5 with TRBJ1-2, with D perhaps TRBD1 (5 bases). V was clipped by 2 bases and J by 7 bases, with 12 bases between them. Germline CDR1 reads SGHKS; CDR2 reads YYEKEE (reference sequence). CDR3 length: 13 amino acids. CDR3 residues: CASSFGATAGYTF. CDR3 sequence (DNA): TGTGCCAGCAGCTTCGGGGCAACCGCTGGCTACACCTTC.

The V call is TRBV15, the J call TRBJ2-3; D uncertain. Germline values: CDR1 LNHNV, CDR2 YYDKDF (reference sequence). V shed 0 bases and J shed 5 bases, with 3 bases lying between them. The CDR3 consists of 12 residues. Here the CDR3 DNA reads TGTGCCACCAGCAGAGACCGAGATACGCAGTATTTT. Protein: CATSRDRDTQYF.

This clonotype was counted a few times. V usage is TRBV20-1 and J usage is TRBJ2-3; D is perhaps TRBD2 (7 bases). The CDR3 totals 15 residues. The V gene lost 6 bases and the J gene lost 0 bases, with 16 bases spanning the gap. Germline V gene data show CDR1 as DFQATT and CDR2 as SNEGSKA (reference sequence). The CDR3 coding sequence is TGCAGTGCCGTCGGCGGGGGCGCTAGCACAGATACGCAGTATTTT. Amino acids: CSAVGGGASTDTQYF.

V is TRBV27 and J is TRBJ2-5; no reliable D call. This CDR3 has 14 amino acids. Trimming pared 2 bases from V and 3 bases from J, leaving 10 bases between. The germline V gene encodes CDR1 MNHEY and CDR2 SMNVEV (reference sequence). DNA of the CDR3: TGTGCCAGCAGTTTAAACTTGGCAGAAGAGACCCAGTACTTC. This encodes CASSLNLAEETQYF.

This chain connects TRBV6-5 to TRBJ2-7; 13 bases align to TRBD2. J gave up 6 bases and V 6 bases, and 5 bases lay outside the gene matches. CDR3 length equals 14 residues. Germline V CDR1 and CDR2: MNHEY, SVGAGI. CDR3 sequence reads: CASRATSGRAEQYF. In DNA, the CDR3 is TGTGCCAGCAGAGCAACTAGCGGGAGGGCCGAGCAGTACTTC.

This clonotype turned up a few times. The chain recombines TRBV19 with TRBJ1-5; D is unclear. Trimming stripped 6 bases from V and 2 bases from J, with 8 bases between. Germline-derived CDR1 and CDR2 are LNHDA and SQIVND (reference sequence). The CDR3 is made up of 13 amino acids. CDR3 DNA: TGTGCCAGTAGGACAACCCGCAATCAGCCCCAGCATTTT. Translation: CASRTTRNQPQHF.

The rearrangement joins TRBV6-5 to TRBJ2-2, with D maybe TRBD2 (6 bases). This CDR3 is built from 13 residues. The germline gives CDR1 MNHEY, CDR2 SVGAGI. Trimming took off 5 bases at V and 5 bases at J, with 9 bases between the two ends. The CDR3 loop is CASSLAGTGELFF. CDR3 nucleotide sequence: TGTGCCAGCAGTCTGGCGGGGACCGGGGAGCTGTTTTTT.

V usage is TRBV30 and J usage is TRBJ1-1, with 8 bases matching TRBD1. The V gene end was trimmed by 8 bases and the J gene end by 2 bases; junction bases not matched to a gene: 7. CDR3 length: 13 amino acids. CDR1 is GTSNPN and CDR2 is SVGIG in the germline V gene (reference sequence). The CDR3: CAARRGHNTEAFF. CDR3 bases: TGTGCCGCCCGCAGGGGGCATAACACTGAAGCTTTCTTT.

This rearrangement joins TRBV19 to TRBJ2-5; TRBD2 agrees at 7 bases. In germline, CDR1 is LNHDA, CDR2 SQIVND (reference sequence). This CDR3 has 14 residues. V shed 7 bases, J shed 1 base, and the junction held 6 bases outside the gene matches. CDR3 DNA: TGTGCCAGTACCCGGGGAGGGCTCCAAGAGACCCAGTACTTC. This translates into CASTRGGLQETQYF. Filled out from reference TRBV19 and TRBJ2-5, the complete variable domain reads DGGITQSPKYLFRKEGQNVTLSCEQNLNHDAMYWYRQDPGQGLRLIYYSQIVNDFQKGDIAEGYSVSREKKESFPLTVTSAQKNPTAFYLCASTRGGLQETQYFGPGTRLLVL.

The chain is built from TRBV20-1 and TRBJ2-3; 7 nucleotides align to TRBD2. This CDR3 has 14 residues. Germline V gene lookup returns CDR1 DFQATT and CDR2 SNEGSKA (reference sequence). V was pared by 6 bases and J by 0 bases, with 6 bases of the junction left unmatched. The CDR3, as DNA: TGCAGTGCGACGGGGGGAAGGAGCACAGATACGCAGTATTTT. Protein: CSATGGRSTDTQYF.

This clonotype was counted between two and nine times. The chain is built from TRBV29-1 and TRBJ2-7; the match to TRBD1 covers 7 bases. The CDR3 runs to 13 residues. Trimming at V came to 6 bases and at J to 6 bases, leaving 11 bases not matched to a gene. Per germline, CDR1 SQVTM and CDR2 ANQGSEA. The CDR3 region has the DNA TGCAGCGTCCATATCCCCCCAGGGGGCGAGCAGTACTTC. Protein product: CSVHIPPGGEQYF.

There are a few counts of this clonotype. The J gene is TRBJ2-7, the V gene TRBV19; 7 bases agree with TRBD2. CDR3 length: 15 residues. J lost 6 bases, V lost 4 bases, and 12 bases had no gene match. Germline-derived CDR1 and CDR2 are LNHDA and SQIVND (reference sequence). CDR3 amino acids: CASSNSWGGRIEQYF. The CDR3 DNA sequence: TGTGCCAGTAGTAACTCCTGGGGGGGACGCATCGAGCAGTACTTC.

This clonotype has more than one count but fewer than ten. CDR3 amino acids: CASSYRDRGAYEQYF. The CDR3 nucleotides are TGTGCCAGCAGTTACCGCGACAGGGGAGCCTACGAGCAGTACTTC. The V call is TRBV6-5, the J call TRBJ2-7; 8 bases are a match to TRBD1. The CDR3 runs 15 residues. Germline V lookup: CDR1 MNHEY, CDR2 SVGAGI. J was trimmed by 2 bases and V by 2 bases; bases with no gene match: 5.

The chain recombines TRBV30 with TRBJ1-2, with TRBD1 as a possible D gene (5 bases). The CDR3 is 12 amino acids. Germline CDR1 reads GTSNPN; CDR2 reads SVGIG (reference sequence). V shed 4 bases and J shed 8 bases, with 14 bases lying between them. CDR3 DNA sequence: TGTGCCTGGACGGGGCGGGGAAGAGGCTACACCTTC. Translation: CAWTGRGRGYTF.

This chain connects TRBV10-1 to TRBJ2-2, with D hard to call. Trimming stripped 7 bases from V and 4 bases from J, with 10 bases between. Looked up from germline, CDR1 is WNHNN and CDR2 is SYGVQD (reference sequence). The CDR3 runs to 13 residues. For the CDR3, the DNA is TGCGCCAGCAAGAGAGCATTCACCGGGGAGCTGTTTTTT. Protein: CASKRAFTGELFF.

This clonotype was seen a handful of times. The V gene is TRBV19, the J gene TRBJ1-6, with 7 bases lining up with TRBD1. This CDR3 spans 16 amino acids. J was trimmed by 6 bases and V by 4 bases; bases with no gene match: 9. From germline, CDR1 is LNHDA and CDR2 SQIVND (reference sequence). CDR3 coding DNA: TGTGCCAGTAGTACCGAGACAGGGAGGAGTAATTCACCCCTCCACTTT. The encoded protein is CASSTETGRSNSPLHF.

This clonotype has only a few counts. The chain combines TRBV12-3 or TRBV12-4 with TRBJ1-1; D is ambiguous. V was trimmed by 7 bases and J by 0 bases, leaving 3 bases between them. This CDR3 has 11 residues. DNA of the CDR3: TGTGCCAGCACCCTGAACACTGAAGCTTTCTTT. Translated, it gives CASTLNTEAFF.

CDR3 nucleotide sequence: TGTGCCAGCAGACTAGGGGGGGGGGGATTTAACTATGGCTACACCTTC. It specifies CASRLGGGGFNYGYTF. V is TRBV6-6 and J is TRBJ1-2, with TRBD1 as a possible D gene (6 bases). The germline V and J ends were trimmed by 6 bases and 1 base, with 18 bases remaining between them. CDR3 length: 16 amino acids. Germline loops: CDR1 MNHNY, CDR2 SVGAGI (reference sequence).